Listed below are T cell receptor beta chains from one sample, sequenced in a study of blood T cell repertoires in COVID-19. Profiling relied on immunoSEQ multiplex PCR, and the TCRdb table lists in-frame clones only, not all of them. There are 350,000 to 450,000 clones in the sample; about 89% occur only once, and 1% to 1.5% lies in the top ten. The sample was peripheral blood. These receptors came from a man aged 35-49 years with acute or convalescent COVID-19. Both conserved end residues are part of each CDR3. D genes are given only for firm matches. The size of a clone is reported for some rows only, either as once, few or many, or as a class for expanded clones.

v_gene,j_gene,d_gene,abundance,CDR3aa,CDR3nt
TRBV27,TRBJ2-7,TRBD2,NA,CASSLRWGGTYEQYF,TGTGCCAGCAGTTTAAGGTGGGGGGGAACGTACGAGCAGTACTTC
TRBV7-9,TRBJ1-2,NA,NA,CASSLDQAGRDTF,TGTGCCAGCAGCTTAGATCAGGCAGGGAGGGACACCTTC
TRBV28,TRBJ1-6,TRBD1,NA,CASSLPVRGRKGTLHF,TGTGCCAGCAGTTTACCCGTTAGGGGGCGGAAGGGTACGCTCCACTTT
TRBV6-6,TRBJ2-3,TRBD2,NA,CASSYGRGGTDTQYF,TGTGCCAGCAGTTACGGGCGGGGGGGAACAGATACGCAGTATTTT
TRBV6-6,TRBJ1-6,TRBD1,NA,CASSLGQGIRYNSPLHF,TGTGCCAGCAGTCTGGGACAGGGGATCCGCTATAATTCACCCCTCCACTTT
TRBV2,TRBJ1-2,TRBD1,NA,CASSSDRALYGYTF,TGTGCCAGCAGTTCTGACAGGGCCTTGTATGGCTACACCTTC
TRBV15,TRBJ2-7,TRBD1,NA,CATSRSGGSYEQYF,TGTGCCACCAGCAGATCAGGGGGCTCCTACGAGCAGTACTTC
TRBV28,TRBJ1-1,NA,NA,CASSPPLNTEAFF,TGTGCCAGCAGTCCCCCTTTGAACACTGAAGCTTTCTTT
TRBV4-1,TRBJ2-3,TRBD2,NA,CASRGSGSDTQYF,TGCGCCAGCCGGGGTAGCGGGAGTGATACGCAGTATTTT
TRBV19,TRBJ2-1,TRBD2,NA,CASSISGGLYNEQFF,TGTGCCAGTAGTATATCGGGGGGGCTCTACAATGAGCAGTTCTTC
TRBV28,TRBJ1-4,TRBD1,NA,CASNAQGRGDEKLFF,TGTGCCAGCAACGCACAGGGGCGCGGTGATGAAAAACTGTTTTTT
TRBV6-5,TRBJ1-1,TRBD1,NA,CASSYSGGVTEAFF,TGTGCCAGCAGTTACTCAGGGGGCGTCACTGAAGCTTTCTTT
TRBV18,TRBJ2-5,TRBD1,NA,CASSPVSGQGTTQYF,TGTGCCAGCTCCCCAGTTTCGGGACAGGGGACGACCCAGTACTTC
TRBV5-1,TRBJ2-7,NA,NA,CASSFGLNYEQYF,TGCGCCAGCAGCTTTGGACTAAACTACGAGCAGTACTTC
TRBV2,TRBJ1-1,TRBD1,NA,CASRDRRTEAFF,TGTGCCAGTCGGGACAGGCGCACTGAAGCTTTCTTT
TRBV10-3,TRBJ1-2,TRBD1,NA,CAISDLSSTGGLNYGYTF,TGTGCCATTAGTGATCTCTCTAGCACAGGGGGTTTGAACTATGGCTACACCTTC
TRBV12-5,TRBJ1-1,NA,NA,CASGLVSPGFTPHTEAFF,TGTGCTAGTGGTTTGGTATCTCCGGGTTTCACACCTCACACTGAAGCTTTCTTT
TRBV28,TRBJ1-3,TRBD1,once,CASSLGNGQGVTGNTIYF,TGTGCCAGCAGTTTAGGCAACGGACAGGGAGTTACTGGAAACACCATATATTTT
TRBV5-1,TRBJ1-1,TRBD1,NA,CASSLDRGLTEAFF,TGCGCCAGCAGCTTGGACAGGGGGCTCACTGAAGCTTTCTTT